Only a few counts were recorded for the clone carrying this T cell receptor beta chain. The target antigen is unknown. Time point meaning: sample taken at primary tumor resection. Whole RNA from tumor, nontumor lung or frozen PBMC was sequenced unsorted. This CDR3 comprises 13 residues. The germline V gene encodes CDR1 MGHRA and CDR2 YSYEKL. The ends were cut back, 0 bases at V and 6 bases at J, with 9 bases in the middle. This specimen comes from a study of spatial heterogeneity in lung cancer. Broader study findings: Counts of expanded intratumoral alpha and beta TCRs tracked tumor mutation counts.

TCRdb called the 5' RACE reads again in MiXCR, with one record for every CDR3 protein. The sample includes approximately 94,000 distinct CDR3 sequences, 4% to 4.5% of them seen just once. The TCR comes from a male donor with early-stage non-small cell lung cancer. This rearrangement joins TRBV4-1 to TRBJ2-7; no definite D call. The sequences come from lung tumor tissue, collected at surgery. DNA for the CDR3: TGCGCCAGCAGCCAAGATCAGGTCGGCGAGCAGTACTTC. This translates into CASSQDQVGEQYF.